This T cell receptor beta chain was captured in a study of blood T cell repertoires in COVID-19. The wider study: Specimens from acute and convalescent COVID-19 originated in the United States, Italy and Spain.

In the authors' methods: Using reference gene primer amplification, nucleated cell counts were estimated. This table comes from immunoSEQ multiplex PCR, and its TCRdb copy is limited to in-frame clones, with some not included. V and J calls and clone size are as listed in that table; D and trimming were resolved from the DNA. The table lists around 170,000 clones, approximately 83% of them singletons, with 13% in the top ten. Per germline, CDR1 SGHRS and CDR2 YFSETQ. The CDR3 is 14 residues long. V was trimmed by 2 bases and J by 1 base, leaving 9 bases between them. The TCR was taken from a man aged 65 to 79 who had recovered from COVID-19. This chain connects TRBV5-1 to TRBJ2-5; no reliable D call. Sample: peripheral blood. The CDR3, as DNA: TGCGCCAGCAGCTTTGGCGCTAGCCAAGAGACCCAGTACTTC. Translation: CASSFGASQETQYF.